This T cell receptor (beta chain) was recorded in a study of blood T cell repertoires in COVID-19. Germline V gene sequence: CDR1 LNHNV, CDR2 YYDKDF (reference sequence). The CDR3 has 17 amino acids. Trimming cost V 0 bases and J 0 bases; bases outside gene matches: 4. TCRdb's table, derived via immunoSEQ multiplex PCR, lists solely in-frame clones and lacks some. This sample has about 60,000 clones, with around 88% found just once. The sequenced sample consisted of peripheral blood. The source is a woman older than 75 with active COVID-19. The J gene is TRBJ1-5, the V gene TRBV15; 8 bases align to TRBD1. CDR3 sequence: CATSRDRTGYSNQPQHF. CDR3 nucleotides: TGTGCCACCAGCAGAGATAGGACAGGGTATAGCAATCAGCCCCAGCATTTT. Full variable domain (missing parts from reference TRBV15 and TRBJ1-5): DAMVIQNPRYQVTQFGKPVTLSCSQTLNHNVMYWYQQKSSQAPKLLFHYYDKDFNNEADTPDNFQSRRPNTSFCFLDIRSPGLGDTAMYLCATSRDRTGYSNQPQHFGDGTRLSIL.